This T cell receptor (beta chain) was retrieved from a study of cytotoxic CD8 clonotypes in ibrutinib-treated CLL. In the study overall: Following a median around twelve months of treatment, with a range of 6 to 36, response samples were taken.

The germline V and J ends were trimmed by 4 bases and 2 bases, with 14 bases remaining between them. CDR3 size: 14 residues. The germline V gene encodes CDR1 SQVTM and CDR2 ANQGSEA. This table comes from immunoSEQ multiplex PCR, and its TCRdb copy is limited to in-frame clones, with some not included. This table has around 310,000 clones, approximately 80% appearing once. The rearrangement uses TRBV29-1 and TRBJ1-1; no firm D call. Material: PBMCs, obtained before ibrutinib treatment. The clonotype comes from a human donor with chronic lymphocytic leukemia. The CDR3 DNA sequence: TGCAGCGTTGTTCCTGGTAGCCAAAACACTGAAGCTTTCTTT. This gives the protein CSVVPGSQNTEAFF.